The 16 T cell receptor beta chains below were found in one sample sequenced in a study of T cell clonality in common variable immunodeficiency. Some clones are missing from TCRdb's copy, which holds only in-frame ones; the method was immunoSEQ multiplex PCR. This sample carries 75,000 to 85,000 clones, none of them present only once. Material: peripheral blood mononuclear cells. These receptors all stem from a person between 18 and 75 years old in good health.

There are many counts of this clone. The DNA ends 3 residues before the CDR3 does, and the rest of the CDR3 is filled in from the germline J gene. V is TRBV11-2 and J is TRBJ2-3; D call uncertain. CDR1 and CDR2 (germline): SGHAT, FQNNGV. This CDR3 is built from 13 residues. With 6 bases removed from V and 0 bases from J, the gap between germline ends came to 7 bases. CDR3 region: CASRQPSTDTQYF. Incomplete CDR3 DNA: TGTGCCAGCAGACAACCTAGCACAGATACG.

This clone was recorded at least ten times. The missing CDR3 end, 3 residues past where the read stops, is filled in from the germline J gene. The rearrangement uses TRBV20-1 and TRBJ2-3, with 9 bases aligning to TRBD2. J was trimmed by 5 bases and V by 2 bases; bases with no gene match: 17. CDR3 length equals 18 residues. The germline V gene encodes CDR1 DFQATT and CDR2 SNEGSKA (reference sequence). The CDR3 is CSARPFKRLAVNRDTQYF. CDR3 bases read: TGCAGTGCTAGACCGTTTAAACGACTAGCGGTAAATAGAGATACG.

Ten or more counts support this clone. The read finishes 3 residues shy of the CDR3 end, and the germline J gene is used to complete it. This rearrangement joins TRBV20-1 to TRBJ2-1, with TRBD2 identical over 9 bases. The V gene's germline CDR1 is DFQATT and CDR2 SNEGSKA (reference sequence). V was pared by 6 bases and J by 6 bases, with 6 bases of the junction left unmatched. This CDR3 spans 13 amino acids. The CDR3 sequence is CSAAGLAFNEQFF. The covered CDR3 bases are TGCAGTGCCGCGGGACTAGCTTTCAATGAG.

This clone was picked up many times. The read finishes 3 residues shy of the CDR3 end, and the germline J gene is used to complete it. The chain employs TRBV10-3 and TRBJ2-5; perhaps TRBD1 as D (5 bases). Trimming cost V 11 bases and J 2 bases, with 15 bases left between them. The CDR3 is made up of 13 amino acids. Germline V gene lookup returns CDR1 ENHRY and CDR2 SYGVKD. The sequenced CDR3 bases are TGTGCCTCAAGGAGCAGGGAACAAGAGACC. This gives the protein CASRSREQET. The entire CDR3 is CASRSREQETQYF.

This clone was found many times. The read terminates 3 residues before the CDR3 end, so the remaining end is supplied by the germline J gene. The chain couples TRBV20-1 to TRBJ2-3, with 15 bases fitting TRBD2. Looked up from germline, CDR1 is DFQATT and CDR2 is SNEGSKA (reference sequence). With V trimmed by 4 bases and J by 6 bases, 5 bases remained unmatched. CDR3 size: 15 residues. The covered CDR3 bases are TGCAGTGCTATTGGACTAGCGGGAGGGTGGGATACG. It yields the protein CSAIGLAGGWDT. The full-length CDR3 reads as CSAIGLAGGWDTQYF.

The CDR3 region is CASSRGVSYEQYF. The CDR3 DNA, read in part, is TGCGCCAGCAGTCGGGGAGTGTCCTACGAG. The chain employs TRBV10-1 and TRBJ2-7; TRBD2 is a possible D gene (5 bases). The CDR3 end is not reached by the read, which stops 3 residues before it; the germline J gene fills it in. This CDR3 region has 13 residues. Germline assignment: CDR1 WNHNN and CDR2 SYGVQD (reference sequence). The V and J ends lost 5 bases and 1 base respectively, with 9 bases between them.

This clone has at least ten counts. The read ends 3 residues shy of where the CDR3 ends; the end is completed using the germline J gene. The rearrangement joins TRBV7-2 to TRBJ2-3; D uncertain. Trimming removed 1 base at V and 1 base at J, with 6 bases between. The CDR3 runs to 14 residues. Germline CDR1 reads SGHTA; CDR2 reads FQGNSA. Incomplete CDR3 DNA: TGTGCCAGCAGCTTAGTTCCGGGCACAGATACG. Translated: CASSLVPGTDT. The entire CDR3 is CASSLVPGTDTQYF. Drawing the rest from reference TRBV7-2 and TRBJ2-3, the complete variable domain is GAGVSQSPSNKVTEKGKDVELRCDPISGHTALYWYRQSLGQGLEFLIYFQGNSAPDKSGLPSDRFSAERTGGSVSTLTIQRTQQEDSAVYLCASSLVPGTDTQYFGPGTRLTVL.

At least ten counts were recorded for this clone. CDR3 sequence reads: CASTPRGRNFGGAEAFF. The covered CDR3 bases are TGTGCCAGCACCCCTCGGGGCCGAAACTTTGGGGGCGCTGAA. V gene TRBV19 combines with J gene TRBJ1-1, with D perhaps matching TRBD1 (6 bases). The CDR3 end lies 3 residues beyond the end of the read and is filled in from the germline J gene. The germline CDR1 and CDR2 sequences are LNHDA and SQIVND (reference sequence). This CDR3 is 17 amino acids long. The V end was cut by 9 bases, the J end by 6 bases, with 29 bases between.

In its sample, this clone was seen many times. Read sequence stops 3 residues before the CDR3 end, and the germline J gene provides the missing end. The gene calls are TRBV20-1 and TRBJ2-5; TRBD1 aligns across 8 bases. This CDR3 has 13 amino acids. Germline loops: CDR1 DFQATT, CDR2 SNEGSKA (reference sequence). V lost 6 bases to trimming and J lost 4 bases; unmatched junction nucleotides: 7. The CDR3 protein is CSANQGAGETQYF. The sequenced part of the CDR3 DNA is TGCAGTGCCAATCAGGGGGCGGGAGAGACC.

This clone was counted at least ten times. The CDR3 end lies 3 residues beyond the end of the read and is filled in from the germline J gene. The chain carries TRBV20-1 and TRBJ2-5; D ambiguous. Germline CDR1 reads DFQATT; CDR2 reads SNEGSKA (reference sequence). The length of the CDR3 is 12 residues. V lost 4 bases and J 2 bases, leaving 8 bases between the germline ends. Partial CDR3 DNA: TGCAGTGCTACCGTGGCTCAAGAGACC. It yields the protein CSATVAQET. The CDR3 in full is CSATVAQETQYF.

This clone was seen more than once but under ten times. Sequencing ends 3 residues short of the CDR3 end; the germline J gene provides the rest. The chain recombines TRBV27 with TRBJ2-7, with 9 bases identical to TRBD1. This CDR3 has 15 amino acids. Unmatched junction bases numbered 6, after V lost 3 bases and J lost 3 bases. The germline CDR1 and CDR2 sequences are MNHEY and SMNVEV (reference sequence). The CDR3 is CASSFTGGANYEQYF. CDR3 DNA, as far as it was read: TGTGCCAGCAGTTTTACAGGGGGCGCAAACTACGAG.

At least ten counts were recorded for this clone. The read gets to within 3 residues of the CDR3 end, and the germline J gene fills in the rest. This chain connects TRBV20-1 to TRBJ2-7; 12 nucleotides agree with TRBD2. The junction had 12 bases not matched to a gene; V was cut back by 8 bases and J by 4 bases. The CDR3 loop spans 15 amino acids. Per the germline V gene, CDR1 is DFQATT and CDR2 is SNEGSKA (reference sequence). The CDR3 loop is CSTISPSGRDYEQYF. The DNA read from the CDR3 is TGCAGTACAATAAGTCCTAGCGGGAGGGATTACGAG.

This clone was counted ten times or more. The CDR3 end lies 3 residues beyond the end of the read and is filled in from the germline J gene. The chain has TRBV5-1 and TRBJ1-6; the match to TRBD1 covers 9 bases. There are 15 residues in the CDR3. The V gene end was trimmed by 4 bases and the J gene end by 7 bases; junction bases not matched to a gene: 6. The V gene's germline CDR1 is SGHRS and CDR2 YFSETQ. The CDR3 bases that were read are TGCGCCAGCAGCGCAGGGACAGGGTCGAATTCACCC. Protein product: CASSAGTGSNSP. The entire CDR3 protein is CASSAGTGSNSPLHF.

This clone was recorded many times. The CDR3 end falls 3 residues outside the read, so it is completed with the germline J gene. The chain is built from TRBV7-9 and TRBJ2-7; 7 nucleotides line up with TRBD1. Germline lookup yields CDR1 SEHNR and CDR2 FQNEAQ (reference sequence). The CDR3 loop spans 14 amino acids. Losses at the gene ends were 4 bases for V and 2 bases for J; bases not matched to a gene: 5. The CDR3 DNA, read in part, is TGTGCCAGCAGCTACCGGGACAGACCCTACGAG. Translated, it gives CASSYRDRPYE. The whole CDR3 protein is CASSYRDRPYEQYF. The full variable domain, with the rest looked up from reference TRBV7-9 and TRBJ2-7, is DTGVSQNPRHKITKRGQNVTFRCDPISEHNRLYWYRQTLGQGPEFLTYFQNEAQLEKSRLLSDRFSAERPKGSFSTLEIQRTEQGDSAMYLCASSYRDRPYEQYFGPGTRLTVT.

This clone was detected ten times or more. The sequence runs out 3 residues before the end of the CDR3; the remainder is reconstructed from the germline J gene. J is TRBJ2-7 and V is TRBV7-2, with 12 bases aligning to TRBD1. The CDR3 extends over 15 amino acids. J lost 3 bases, V lost 9 bases, and 9 bases had no gene match. Per germline, CDR1 SGHTA and CDR2 FQGNSA. The CDR3 region is CASQDRDRGHYEQYF. The DNA read from the CDR3 is TGTGCCAGTCAAGACCGGGACAGGGGGCACTACGAG.

This clone has at least ten counts. One end of the junction varies from germline; a read error may be responsible. The CDR3 goes on 3 residues after the read ends, and that part is filled in from the germline J gene. The chain couples TRBV7-4 to TRBJ2-1; D gene unclear. This CDR3 region has 16 residues. The germline CDR1 and CDR2 sequences are SGHVT and SQSDAQ. The CDR3 is CTSSRRTKSSYNEQFF. CDR3 DNA, as far as it was read: TGCACCAGCAGCCGCCGAACTAAGAGCTCCTACAATGAG.